This TCR beta chain derives from a study of T-cell memory formation after mild COVID-19. CDR1 is MNHEY and CDR2 is SVGEGT in the germline V gene. The CDR3 spans 14 residues. V lost 5 bases to trimming and J lost 2 bases, with 11 bases between them. This clonotype was counted a few times. Antigen: not known. A single record per CDR3 protein comes from TCRdb applying MiXCR to the 5' RACE reads. Here the sample spans around 300,000 distinct CDR3 sequences, roughly an eighth being singletons. Findings and limits, study-wide: Prior to infection, memory already included some responding clones, suggesting cross-reactive memory joined. Researchers report contracting CD4+ clones mostly in CM and EM, with CD8+ clones in EMRA. Nothing showed for sure that second-wave clones peaking on day 37 were SARS-CoV-2 specific. Later expanders leaned CD4+, whereas day 15 to 85 contracting clones were balanced CD4/CD8.

This receptor was taken from a young man who had mild COVID-19 (a few samples of this study predate the infection). Cell type and time point are not known. The specimen sequenced was PBMCs or a T cell subset sorted from them (not recorded which). The chain is built from TRBV6-2 or TRBV6-3 and TRBJ2-3, with D possibly TRBD1 on 6 matching bases. CDR3 in amino acids: CASSIGQYTDTQYF. The CDR3 DNA reads as TGTGCCAGCAGTATCGGACAGTACACAGATACGCAGTATTTT.